This section outlines one T cell receptor (beta chain) sequence together with its context. Its antigen is unidentified. With 60 Vbeta and 13 Jbeta primers, the PCR was carried out. Repertoires were generated with immunoSEQ multiplex PCR, while TCRdb's copy carries only in-frame clones and drops some. This repertoire shows some 150,000 clones, 71% found once; its top ten account for over 2.5%. The sample is drawn from a study of cytomegalovirus exposure and HLA in healthy donors. Study background: Approximately 81% of 398 genotyped donors fell in the Caucasian-associated ancestry cluster.

Findings of the study overall: At a 0.05 false discovery rate, a later analysis found some 17,000 TCR beta sequences to be associated with HLA alleles. Common viral pathogens seemed, in a later analysis, to connect with several of the most significant clusters. Under in vitro conditions, a few CMV-associated chains were confirmed as specific for CMV antigens.

This clonotype was obtained from a woman in her twenties or thirties in good health and CMV-seronegative. Sequencing used PBMCs.

The CDR3 is CAWSVTWLGYTF. The CDR3 DNA reads as TGTGCCTGGAGTGTGACATGGCTTGGCTACACCTTC. The chain combines TRBV30 with TRBJ1-2; D uncertain. Germline loops: CDR1 GTSNPN, CDR2 SVGIG (reference sequence). CDR3 size: 12 residues. V was trimmed by 0 bases and J by 7 bases, leaving 9 bases between them.